The 20 T cell receptor beta chains listed next were all sequenced from one sample in a study of T cells in Graves' hyperthyroidism and ophthalmopathy. RNA transcripts served as the template for amplifying TCR beta CDR3 regions. Initially, a first-round RT-PCR of the TCR CDR3 employed the HTBI primer set. TCRdb processed the multiplex PCR reads anew with MiXCR; each CDR3 protein has one entry. This repertoire shows approximately 300,000 distinct CDR3 sequences, roughly 17% found once; its top ten account for approximately 31%. Sequences were obtained from blood. The source of these receptors is a man under 40 with Graves' hyperthyroidism.

J is TRBJ2-7 and V is TRBV7-2, with D possibly matching TRBD1 (5 bases). Germline CDR1 is SGHTA and CDR2 is FQGNSA. V lost 3 bases and J 5 bases, leaving 11 bases between the germline ends. The CDR3 length is 13 residues. DNA for the CDR3: TGTGCCAGCAGCTTCCAGGGATTAGACGAGCAGTACTTC. Protein: CASSFQGLDEQYF. The full variable domain, its missing parts supplied by reference TRBV7-2 and TRBJ2-7, is GAGVSQSPSNKVTEKGKDVELRCDPISGHTALYWYRQSLGQGLEFLIYFQGNSAPDKSGLPSDRFSAERTGGSVSTLTIQRTQQEDSAVYLCASSFQGLDEQYFGPGTRLTVT.

CDR3 sequence (DNA): TGTGCCAGCAGCGTAGGGGGCCTCGCTGGAAACACCATATATTTT. Protein: CASSVGGLAGNTIYF. The V gene is TRBV9, the J gene TRBJ1-3; possibly TRBD1 for D (5 bases). The CDR3 length is 15 residues. Trimming took off 0 bases at V and 2 bases at J, with 9 bases between the two ends. Germline V gene data show CDR1 as SGDLS and CDR2 as YYNGEE.

The V gene is TRBV20-1, the J gene TRBJ2-1; 7 bases are shared with TRBD2. J was trimmed by 9 bases and V by 2 bases; bases with no gene match: 19. Germline V CDR1 and CDR2: DFQATT, SNEGSKA (reference sequence). The CDR3 extends over 17 amino acids. The CDR3 bases are TGCAGTGCTAGACGGAGAGGGACCCATGCGGGAGAGGCTGAGCAGTTCTTC. It translates to CSARRRGTHAGEAEQFF.

This clonotype was found a few times. CDR3 in DNA: TGTGCCAGCAGAGGTGGCCCACTAGGAGGGCCCTTAGAGACCCAGTACTTC. It encodes CASRGGPLGGPLETQYF. The rearrangement links TRBV6-1 to TRBJ2-5; D may be TRBD2 (6 bases). Germline assignment: CDR1 MNHNS and CDR2 SASEGT. CDR3 length: 17 residues. V lost 6 bases to trimming and J lost 4 bases, with 24 bases between them.

This clonotype was recorded at least ten times. The V call is TRBV13, the J call TRBJ2-1; the D gene is possibly TRBD2 (6 bases). Germline CDR1 is PRHDT and CDR2 is FYEKMQ (reference sequence). The ends were cut back, 3 bases at V and 6 bases at J, with 9 bases in the middle. The CDR3 totals 13 residues. The CDR3 protein is CASSFLASNEQFF. CDR3 nucleotides: TGTGCCAGCAGCTTCCTAGCGTCCAATGAGCAGTTCTTC. The full variable domain, rest sourced from reference TRBV13 and TRBJ2-1, is AAGVIQSPRHLIKEKRETATLKCYPIPRHDTVYWYQQGPGQDPQFLISFYEKMQSDKGSIPDRFSAQQFSDYHSELNMSSLELGDSALYFCASSFLASNEQFFGPGTRLTVL.

This clonotype has at least ten counts. This chain uses TRBV7-9 with TRBJ2-7; TRBD2 agrees at 9 bases. There are 15 residues in the CDR3. Germline lookup yields CDR1 SEHNR and CDR2 FQNEAQ (reference sequence). With 0 bases clipped from V and 3 bases from J, the junction kept 3 bases outside the gene matches. The CDR3 DNA reads as TGTGCCAGCAGCTTAGCGGGACTAGCCTACTACGAGCAGTACTTC. Amino acids: CASSLAGLAYYEQYF. Supplemented by reference TRBV7-9 and TRBJ2-7, the full variable domain reads DTGVSQNPRHKITKRGQNVTFRCDPISEHNRLYWYRQTLGQGPEFLTYFQNEAQLEKSRLLSDRFSAERPKGSFSTLEIQRTEQGDSAMYLCASSLAGLAYYEQYFGPGTRLTVT.

The rearrangement joins TRBV7-3 to TRBJ2-7; TRBD1 is a possible D gene (6 bases). Germline V gene data show CDR1 as SGHTA and CDR2 as FQGTGA. V was trimmed by 2 bases and J by 5 bases, leaving 13 bases between them. The CDR3 is made up of 14 amino acids. CDR3 coding DNA: TGTGCCAGCAGCTTACTCAGGGGATTGGACGAGCAGTACTTC. It codes for CASSLLRGLDEQYF.

This clonotype was observed at least ten times. The V and J genes are TRBV3-1 and TRBJ1-6; weak D call: TRBD1 (6 bases). Trimming took 1 base from V and 9 from J, leaving 13 bases between them. The CDR3 runs to 15 residues. CDR1 and CDR2 from the germline V gene are LGHDT and YNNKEL (reference sequence). The CDR3 here is CASSQVSQGRSPLHF. In DNA, the CDR3 is TGTGCCAGCAGCCAAGTCTCCCAGGGGCGTTCACCCCTCCACTTT.

This clonotype was recorded many times. The V and J genes are TRBV6-1 and TRBJ2-7, with D possibly TRBD2 on 5 matching bases. V was shortened by 10 bases and J by 2 bases, with 12 bases between the two germline ends. This CDR3 spans 12 amino acids. Per germline, CDR1 MNHNS and CDR2 SASEGT. DNA of the CDR3: TGTGCCACCCTGGACTTGGCCTACGAGCAGTACTTC. It encodes CATLDLAYEQYF.

The sample holds a few counts of this clonotype. V and J are TRBV5-1 and TRBJ1-2; 8 bases line up with TRBD1. Germline CDR1 is SGHRS and CDR2 is YFSETQ. There are 14 residues in the CDR3. V shed 3 bases, J shed 4 bases, and the junction held 5 bases outside the gene matches. The CDR3 DNA is TGCGCCAGCAGCTCGCTAGGACAGGGCTATGGCTACACCTTC. Translating it yields CASSSLGQGYGYTF.

This clonotype was observed many times. V usage is TRBV20-1 and J usage is TRBJ2-7; 12 bases fit TRBD2. CDR3 length: 13 amino acids. Looked up from germline, CDR1 is DFQATT and CDR2 is SNEGSKA (reference sequence). V lost 5 bases to trimming and J lost 2 bases; unmatched junction nucleotides: 1. CDR3 sequence reads: CSARTSGAYEQYF. CDR3 in DNA: TGCAGTGCTCGGACTAGCGGGGCCTACGAGCAGTACTTC.

This clonotype was detected many times. The chain has TRBV7-9 and TRBJ1-1; TRBD1 is a possible D gene (5 bases). Germline V gene sequence: CDR1 SEHNR, CDR2 FQNEAQ (reference sequence). This CDR3 has 12 amino acids. The V end lost 2 bases, the J end lost 5 bases, and 6 bases lay between the germline ends. Here the CDR3 reads CASSLWGTEAFF. In nucleotides, the CDR3 is TGTGCCAGCAGCTTATGGGGGACTGAAGCTTTCTTT.

This clonotype appeared many times. V gene TRBV2 combines with J gene TRBJ2-2; D perhaps matches TRBD2 (5 bases). V lost 8 bases to trimming and J lost 2 bases, with 15 bases between them. CDR3 size: 15 residues. Germline V gives CDR1 SNHLY, CDR2 FYNNEI. CDR3: CASSPSGFNTGELFF. DNA of the CDR3: TGTGCCAGCTCGCCCTCGGGATTTAACACCGGGGAGCTGTTTTTT.

CDR3 sequence (DNA): TGTGCCACCAGCGGAGGGAGGGTCACTAATGAAAAACTGTTTTTT. This encodes CATSGGRVTNEKLFF. The J gene is TRBJ1-4, the V gene TRBV15; D ambiguous. CDR1 is LNHNV, CDR2 YYDKDF, per germline (reference sequence). V was shortened by 5 bases and J by 2 bases, with 12 bases between the two germline ends. The CDR3 consists of 15 residues.

This chain connects TRBV10-1 to TRBJ2-7; no clear D. Trimming removed 4 bases at V and 5 bases at J, with 12 bases between. Germline V gene lookup returns CDR1 WNHNN and CDR2 SYGVQD (reference sequence). This CDR3 is 13 amino acids long. The CDR3 reads CASSGGPVHEQYF. For the CDR3, the DNA is TGCGCCAGCAGTGGGGGTCCAGTCCACGAGCAGTACTTC.

This clonotype was detected many times. The CDR3 coding sequence is TGTGCCAGCAGTCCACGGTCGGGCAGCAATTCACCCCTCCACTTT. As protein: CASSPRSGSNSPLHF. The rearrangement links TRBV2 to TRBJ1-6; D ambiguous. Deletions cut 5 bases from V and 7 bases from J, with 15 bases between. From germline, CDR1 is SNHLY and CDR2 FYNNEI. This CDR3 is built from 15 residues.

The rearrangement joins TRBV5-1 to TRBJ2-1; D is possibly TRBD2 (6 bases). This CDR3 is 15 amino acids long. From germline, CDR1 is SGHRS and CDR2 YFSETQ. V was clipped by 4 bases and J by 4 bases, with 15 bases between them. The DNA for the CDR3 is TGCGCCAGCAGCCCGGACCCCGGGGGATACAATGAGCAGTTCTTC. Translating it yields CASSPDPGGYNEQFF.

The table lists this clonotype with many counts. The J gene is TRBJ1-1, the V gene TRBV28, with a weak D call TRBD1 (5 bases). The CDR3 spans 18 residues. Germline assignment: CDR1 MDHEN and CDR2 SYDVKM. Trimming took off 6 bases at V and 1 base at J, with 24 bases between the two ends. CDR3 sequence reads: CASRDLRGHLKGNTEAFF. DNA of the CDR3: TGTGCCAGCAGAGACCTCCGAGGACACCTGAAGGGGAACACTGAAGCTTTCTTT.

The chain links TRBV7-2 to TRBJ2-2; D is unresolved. Germline CDR1 is SGHTA and CDR2 is FQGNSA. The CDR3 consists of 15 residues. V lost 4 bases and J lost 5, with 14 bases in between. CDR3 DNA sequence: TGTGCCAGCAGCTCTATCGGTGGGGTTACCGGGGAGCTGTTTTTT. As protein: CASSSIGGVTGELFF.

This chain connects TRBV9 to TRBJ2-2; 7 positions match TRBD2. Germline values: CDR1 SGDLS, CDR2 YYNGEE. This CDR3 comprises 21 residues. The junction had 17 bases not matched to a gene; V was cut back by 0 bases and J by 0 bases. The CDR3 loop reads CASSVATGGIGARANTGELFF. CDR3 nucleotide sequence: TGTGCCAGCAGCGTAGCTACGGGGGGAATAGGGGCCAGGGCGAACACCGGGGAGCTGTTTTTT.